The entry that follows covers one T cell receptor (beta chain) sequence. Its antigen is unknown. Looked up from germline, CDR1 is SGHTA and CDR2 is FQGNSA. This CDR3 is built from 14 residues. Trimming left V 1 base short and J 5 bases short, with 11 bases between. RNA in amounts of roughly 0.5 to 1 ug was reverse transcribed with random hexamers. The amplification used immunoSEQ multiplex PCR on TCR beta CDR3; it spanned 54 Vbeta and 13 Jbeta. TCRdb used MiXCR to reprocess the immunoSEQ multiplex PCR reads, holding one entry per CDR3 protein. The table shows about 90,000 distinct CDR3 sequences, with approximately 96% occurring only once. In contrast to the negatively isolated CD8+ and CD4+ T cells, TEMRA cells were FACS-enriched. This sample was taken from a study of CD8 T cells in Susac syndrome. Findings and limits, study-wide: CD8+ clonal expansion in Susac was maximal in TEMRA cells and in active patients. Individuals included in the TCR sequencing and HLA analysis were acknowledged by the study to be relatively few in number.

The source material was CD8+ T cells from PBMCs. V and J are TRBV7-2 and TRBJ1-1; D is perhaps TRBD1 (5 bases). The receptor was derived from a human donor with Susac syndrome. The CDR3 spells CASSLGFEGTEAFF. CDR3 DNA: TGTGCCAGCAGCTTAGGGTTTGAGGGGACTGAAGCTTTCTTT. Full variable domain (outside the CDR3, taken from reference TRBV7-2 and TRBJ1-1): GAGVSQSPSNKVTEKGKDVELRCDPISGHTALYWYRQSLGQGLEFLIYFQGNSAPDKSGLPSDRFSAERTGGSVSTLTIQRTQQEDSAVYLCASSLGFEGTEAFFGQGTRLTVV.